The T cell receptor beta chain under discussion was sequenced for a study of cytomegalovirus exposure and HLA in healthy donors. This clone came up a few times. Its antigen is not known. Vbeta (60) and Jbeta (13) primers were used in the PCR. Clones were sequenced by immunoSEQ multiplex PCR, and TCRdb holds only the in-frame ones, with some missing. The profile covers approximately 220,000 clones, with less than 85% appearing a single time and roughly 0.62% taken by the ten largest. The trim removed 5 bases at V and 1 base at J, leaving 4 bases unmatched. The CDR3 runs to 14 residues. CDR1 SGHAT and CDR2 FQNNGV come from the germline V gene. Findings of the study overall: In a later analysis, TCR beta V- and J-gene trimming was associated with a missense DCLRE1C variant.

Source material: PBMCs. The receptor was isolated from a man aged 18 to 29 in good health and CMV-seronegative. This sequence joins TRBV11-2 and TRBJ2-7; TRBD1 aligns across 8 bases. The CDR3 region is CASSLGTGSYEQYF. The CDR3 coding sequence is TGTGCCAGCAGCCTCGGGACAGGTTCCTACGAGCAGTACTTC.